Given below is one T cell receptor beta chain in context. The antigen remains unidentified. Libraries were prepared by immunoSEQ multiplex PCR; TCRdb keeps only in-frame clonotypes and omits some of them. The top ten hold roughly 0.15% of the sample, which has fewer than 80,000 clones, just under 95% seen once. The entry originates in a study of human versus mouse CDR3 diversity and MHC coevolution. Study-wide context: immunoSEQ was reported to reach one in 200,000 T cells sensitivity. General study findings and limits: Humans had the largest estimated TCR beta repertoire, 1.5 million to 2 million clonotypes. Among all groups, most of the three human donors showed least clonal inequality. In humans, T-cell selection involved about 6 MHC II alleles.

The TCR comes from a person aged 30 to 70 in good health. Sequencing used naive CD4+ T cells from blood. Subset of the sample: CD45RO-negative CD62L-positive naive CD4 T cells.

The CDR3 loop reads CASSTPGTGGFQPQHF. For the CDR3, the DNA is TGTGCCAGTAGTACCCCGGGGACAGGGGGTTTTCAGCCCCAGCATTTT. This chain joins TRBV19 and TRBJ1-5; TRBD1 matches 11 bases. The germline gives CDR1 LNHDA, CDR2 SQIVND (reference sequence). V trimming: 4 bases; J trimming: 6 bases; junction bases outside the gene matches: 8. There are 16 residues in the CDR3.